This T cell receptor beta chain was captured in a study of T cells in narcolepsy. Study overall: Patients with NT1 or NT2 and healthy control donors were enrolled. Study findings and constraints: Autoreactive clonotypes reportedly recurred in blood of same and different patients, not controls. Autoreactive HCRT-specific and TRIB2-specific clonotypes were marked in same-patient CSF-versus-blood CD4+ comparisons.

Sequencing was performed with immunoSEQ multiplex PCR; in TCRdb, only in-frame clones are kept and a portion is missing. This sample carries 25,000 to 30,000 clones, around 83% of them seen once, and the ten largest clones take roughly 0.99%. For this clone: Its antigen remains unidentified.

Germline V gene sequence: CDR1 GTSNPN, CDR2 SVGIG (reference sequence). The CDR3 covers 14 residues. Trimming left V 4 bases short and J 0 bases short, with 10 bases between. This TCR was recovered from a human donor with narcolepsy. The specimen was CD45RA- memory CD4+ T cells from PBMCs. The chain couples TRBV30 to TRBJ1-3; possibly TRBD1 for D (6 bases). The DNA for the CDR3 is TGTGCCTGGACGGGAGGGGGCTCTGGAAACACCATATATTTT. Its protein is CAWTGGGSGNTIYF.